The present entry profiles one TCR beta chain with its context. J was trimmed by 5 bases and V by 4 bases; bases with no gene match: 4. The CDR3 is made up of 15 amino acids. Germline V lookup: CDR1 KGHSH, CDR2 LQKENI. In the original processing: Researchers report that nucleated cell counts were estimated from reference gene primer amplification. Here immunoSEQ multiplex PCR was the method, and the copy in TCRdb shows in-frame clones only, minus some. The V and J calls and clone size are taken from that table; D and trimming were inferred from the DNA. The repertoire holds around 200,000 clones, with approximately 86% as singletons. These data are taken from a study of blood T cell repertoires in COVID-19. Across the whole study: The origin of the acute and convalescent COVID-19 samples was the United States, Italy and Spain.

The sample consisted of peripheral blood. The sequence came from a woman of 80 years or more with acute or convalescent COVID-19. The gene calls are TRBV18 and TRBJ2-1, with 11 bases identical to TRBD1. The CDR3 nucleotides read TGTGCCAGCTCACGCCCGGGACAGGGGGACAATGAGCAGTTCTTC. Its protein product is CASSRPGQGDNEQFF.